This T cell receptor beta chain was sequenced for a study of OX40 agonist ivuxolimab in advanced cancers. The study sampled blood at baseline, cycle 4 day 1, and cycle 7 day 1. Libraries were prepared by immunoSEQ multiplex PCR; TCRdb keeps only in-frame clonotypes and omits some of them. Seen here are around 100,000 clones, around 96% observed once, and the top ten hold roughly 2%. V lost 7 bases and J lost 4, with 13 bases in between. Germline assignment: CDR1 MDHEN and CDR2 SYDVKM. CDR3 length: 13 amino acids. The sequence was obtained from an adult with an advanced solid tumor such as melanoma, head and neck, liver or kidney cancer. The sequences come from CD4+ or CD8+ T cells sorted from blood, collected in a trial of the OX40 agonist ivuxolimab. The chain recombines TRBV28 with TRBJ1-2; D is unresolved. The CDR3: CASNPSGGYGYTF. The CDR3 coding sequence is TGTGCCAGCAACCCCTCGGGTGGCTATGGCTACACCTTC.